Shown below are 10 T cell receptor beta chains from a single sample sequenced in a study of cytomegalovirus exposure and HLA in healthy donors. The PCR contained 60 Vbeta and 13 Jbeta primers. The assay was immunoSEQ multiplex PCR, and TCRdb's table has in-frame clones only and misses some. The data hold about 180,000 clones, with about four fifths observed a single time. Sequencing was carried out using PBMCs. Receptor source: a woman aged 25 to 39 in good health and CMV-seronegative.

The CDR3 region has the DNA TGTGCCACCAGCAGAGATAATTCAGTTAACACTGAAGCTTTCTTT. It specifies CATSRDNSVNTEAFF. The chain joins TRBV15 to TRBJ1-1, with D unclear. CDR3 size: 15 residues. Germline V lookup: CDR1 LNHNV, CDR2 YYDKDF (reference sequence). Trimming stripped 0 bases from V and 2 bases from J, with 10 bases between. Looking up the rest from reference TRBV15 and TRBJ1-1 gives the full variable domain: DAMVIQNPRYQVTQFGKPVTLSCSQTLNHNVMYWYQQKSSQAPKLLFHYYDKDFNNEADTPDNFQSRRPNTSFCFLDIRSPGLGDTAMYLCATSRDNSVNTEAFFGQGTRLTVV.

CDR3 loop: CASSEVSARGTQYF. CDR3 in DNA: TGTGCCAGCAGTGAAGTAAGCGCCCGGGGGACCCAGTACTTC. The chain combines TRBV6-1 with TRBJ2-5, with D maybe TRBD2 (5 bases). The germline V and J ends were trimmed by 1 base and 7 bases, with 13 bases remaining between them. Germline V CDR1 and CDR2: MNHNS, SASEGT. The CDR3 runs 14 residues.

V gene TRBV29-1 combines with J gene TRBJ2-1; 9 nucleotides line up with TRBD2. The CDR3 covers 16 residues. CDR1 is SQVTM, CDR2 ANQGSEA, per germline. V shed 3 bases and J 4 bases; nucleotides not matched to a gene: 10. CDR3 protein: CSVEGGETSGYNEQFF. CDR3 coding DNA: TGCAGCGTTGAGGGGGGGGAGACTAGCGGTTACAATGAGCAGTTCTTC.

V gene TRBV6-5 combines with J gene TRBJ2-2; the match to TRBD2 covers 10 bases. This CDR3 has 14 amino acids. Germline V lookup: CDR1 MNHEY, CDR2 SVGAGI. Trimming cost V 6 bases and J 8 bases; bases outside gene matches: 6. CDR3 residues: CASSLAGAPGELFF. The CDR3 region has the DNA TGTGCCAGCAGCCTAGCGGGGGCCCCAGGGGAGCTGTTTTTT.

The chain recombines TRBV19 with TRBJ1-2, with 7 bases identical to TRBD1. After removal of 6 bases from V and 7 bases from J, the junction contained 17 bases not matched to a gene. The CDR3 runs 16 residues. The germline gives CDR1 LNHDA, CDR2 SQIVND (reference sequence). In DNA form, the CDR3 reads TGTGCCAGTAGAGACCCCCTCGACAGGGAGGATAGTGGCTACACCTTC. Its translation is CASRDPLDREDSGYTF. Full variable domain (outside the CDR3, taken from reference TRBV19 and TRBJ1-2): DGGITQSPKYLFRKEGQNVTLSCEQNLNHDAMYWYRQDPGQGLRLIYYSQIVNDFQKGDIAEGYSVSREKKESFPLTVTSAQKNPTAFYLCASRDPLDREDSGYTFGSGTRLTVV.

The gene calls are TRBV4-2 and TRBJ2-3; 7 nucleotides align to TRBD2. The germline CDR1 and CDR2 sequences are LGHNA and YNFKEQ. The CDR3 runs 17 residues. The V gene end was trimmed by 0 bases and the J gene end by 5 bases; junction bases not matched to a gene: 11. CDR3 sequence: CASSQDWGGRRGDTQYF. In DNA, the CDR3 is TGTGCCAGCAGCCAAGACTGGGGGGGACGGCGGGGAGATACGCAGTATTTT.

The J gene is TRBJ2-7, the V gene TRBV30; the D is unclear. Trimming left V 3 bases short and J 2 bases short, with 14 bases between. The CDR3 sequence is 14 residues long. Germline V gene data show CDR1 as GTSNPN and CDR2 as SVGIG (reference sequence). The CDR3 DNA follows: TGTGCCTGGAGGTCAGATCTGAACCCCTACGAGCAGTACTTC. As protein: CAWRSDLNPYEQYF.

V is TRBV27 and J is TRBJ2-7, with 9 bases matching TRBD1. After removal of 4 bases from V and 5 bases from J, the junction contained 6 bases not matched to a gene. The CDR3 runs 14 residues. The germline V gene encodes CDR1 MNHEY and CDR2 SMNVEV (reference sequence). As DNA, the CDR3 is TGTGCCAGCAGTTCGGGGACAGGGCGCGACGAGCAGTACTTC. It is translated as CASSSGTGRDEQYF.

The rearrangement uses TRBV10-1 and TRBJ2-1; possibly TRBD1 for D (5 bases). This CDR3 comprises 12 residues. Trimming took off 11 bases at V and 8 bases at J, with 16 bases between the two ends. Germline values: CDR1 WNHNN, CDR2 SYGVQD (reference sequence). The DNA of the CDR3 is TGCGCCCCCTCTGGCAGGGTGGATGAGCAGTTCTTC. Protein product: CAPSGRVDEQFF.

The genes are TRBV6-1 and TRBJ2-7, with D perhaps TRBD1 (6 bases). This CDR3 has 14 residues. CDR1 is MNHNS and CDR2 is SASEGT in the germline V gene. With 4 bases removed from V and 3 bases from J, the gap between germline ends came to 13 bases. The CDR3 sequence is CASSVTGTHYEQYF. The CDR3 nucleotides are TGTGCCAGCAGTGTGACCGGGACACACTACGAGCAGTACTTC.